Below, 27 T cell receptor beta chains from the same sample are listed, as sequenced in a study of cytomegalovirus exposure and HLA in healthy donors. It was with 60 Vbeta and 13 Jbeta primers that the PCR ran. Assay: immunoSEQ multiplex PCR; the TCRdb copy retains only in-frame clones and omits some. The sample has 150,000 to 200,000 clones, about 86% seen once. The material sequenced was PBMCs. The receptors stem from a man aged 35 to 55 in good health and CMV-seropositive.

The rearrangement links TRBV19 to TRBJ2-2; 7 positions match TRBD1. The CDR3 sequence is 16 residues long. The V segment lost 4 bases and the J segment 5 bases; nucleotides outside the gene matches: 10. Germline V lookup: CDR1 LNHDA, CDR2 SQIVND (reference sequence). The CDR3 is CASSTRDSLGTGELFF. CDR3 sequence (DNA): TGTGCCAGTAGTACGAGGGACAGCCTTGGGACCGGGGAGCTGTTTTTT.

The V gene is TRBV27, the J gene TRBJ2-7; 9 bases align to TRBD1. V was pared by 2 bases and J by 4 bases, with 9 bases of the junction left unmatched. The CDR3 totals 16 residues. Germline V lookup: CDR1 MNHEY, CDR2 SMNVEV (reference sequence). DNA for the CDR3: TGTGCCAGCAGTTTAAGGAGGACGGGACAGGGATACGAGCAGTACTTC. It yields the protein CASSLRRTGQGYEQYF.

V usage is TRBV10-1 and J usage is TRBJ1-1; no firm D call. CDR1 is WNHNN, CDR2 SYGVQD, per germline (reference sequence). Trimming pared 3 bases from V and 4 bases from J, leaving 12 bases between. The CDR3 totals 14 residues. The CDR3 DNA follows: TGCGCCAGCAGTGAAGAGCTCTATGGCACTGAAGCTTTCTTT. As protein: CASSEELYGTEAFF.

The chain employs TRBV5-1 and TRBJ2-7; 8 nucleotides match TRBD2. The V segment lost 2 bases and the J segment 5 bases; nucleotides outside the gene matches: 6. The CDR3 totals 14 residues. In germline, CDR1 is SGHRS, CDR2 YFSETQ. CDR3 nucleotides: TGCGCCAGCAGCTTAGAGCGGGAGTCAGACGAGCAGTACTTC. This translates into CASSLERESDEQYF. Using reference TRBV5-1 and TRBJ2-7 for the parts outside the CDR3, the full variable domain is KAGVTQTPRYLIKTRGQQVTLSCSPISGHRSVSWYQQTPGQGLQFLFEYFSETQRNKGNFPGRFSGRQFSNSRSEMNVSTLELGDSALYLCASSLERESDEQYFGPGTRLTVT.

The chain combines TRBV7-9 with TRBJ1-4; D gene ambiguous. This CDR3 spans 17 amino acids. The germline CDR1 and CDR2 sequences are SEHNR and FQNEAQ (reference sequence). V shed 1 base and J shed 3 bases, with 15 bases lying between them. The CDR3 DNA reads as TGTGCCAGCAGCTTAGGGAGGAATGTGATGGCTAATGAAAAACTGTTTTTT. As protein: CASSLGRNVMANEKLFF.

This clone has just one count. V is TRBV27 and J is TRBJ1-1, with D possibly matching TRBD1 (5 bases). This CDR3 has 12 residues. The germline V gene has CDR1 MNHEY and CDR2 SMNVEV (reference sequence). Trimming pared 8 bases from V and 4 bases from J, leaving 11 bases between. This CDR3 reads CASRDSTTEAFF. The CDR3 DNA sequence: TGTGCCAGCCGGGACTCGACCACTGAAGCTTTCTTT.

The V gene is TRBV7-9, the J gene TRBJ2-3; 11 bases map to TRBD2. Trimming cost V 1 base and J 3 bases; bases outside gene matches: 6. The CDR3 covers 17 residues. Germline lookup yields CDR1 SEHNR and CDR2 FQNEAQ (reference sequence). DNA for the CDR3: TGTGCCAGCAGCTTAGGTGTGGGACTAGCGGATACAGATACGCAGTATTTT. Residues: CASSLGVGLADTDTQYF.

The V and J genes are TRBV4-1 and TRBJ2-2; 7 bases fit TRBD2. The ends lost 3 bases at V and 4 bases at J; junction bases unmatched: 8. Per the germline V gene, CDR1 is MGHRA and CDR2 is YSYEKL. The CDR3 loop spans 16 amino acids. DNA for the CDR3: TGCGCCAGCAGCCATAGTCTAGCGGTCCTCACCGGGGAGCTGTTTTTT. Translation gives CASSHSLAVLTGELFF.

This clone has more than one count but fewer than ten. The chain combines TRBV7-9 with TRBJ2-5; a possible D gene is TRBD1 (6 bases). V was cut by 5 bases and J by 1 base, with 14 bases left in between. The CDR3 is made up of 15 amino acids. The germline gives CDR1 SEHNR, CDR2 FQNEAQ (reference sequence). In nucleotides, the CDR3 is TGTGCCAGCAGCCGGCCCGGACAGTTCCAAGAGACCCAGTACTTC. Encoded protein: CASSRPGQFQETQYF.

V gene TRBV27 combines with J gene TRBJ1-6, with D perhaps TRBD1 (6 bases). Per germline, CDR1 MNHEY and CDR2 SMNVEV (reference sequence). The CDR3 has 16 amino acids. The ends were cut back, 3 bases at V and 7 bases at J, with 16 bases in the middle. For the CDR3, the DNA is TGTGCCAGCAGTTTTTTCAAGACAGGTCGGAATTCACCCCTCCACTTT. It yields the protein CASSFFKTGRNSPLHF.

The chain couples TRBV7-6 to TRBJ2-1; 12 bases align to TRBD2. The CDR3 contains 14 residues. CDR1 is SGHVS, CDR2 FNYEAQ, per germline. The V and J ends lost 8 bases and 7 bases, in that order; junction bases with no gene match: 6. CDR3 bases: TGTGCCAGCCGACTAGCGGGAGTTAAGAATGAGCAGTTCTTC. It is translated as CASRLAGVKNEQFF.

The chain uses TRBV6-1 and TRBJ2-7; 8 bases agree with TRBD2. J was trimmed by 6 bases and V by 2 bases; bases with no gene match: 6. Germline V gene lookup returns CDR1 MNHNS and CDR2 SASEGT. The CDR3 is made up of 14 amino acids. CDR3 coding DNA: TGTGCCAGCAGTGAACATCGGGAGGGTGCCGAGCAGTACTTC. This codes for CASSEHREGAEQYF.

This chain joins TRBV9 and TRBJ1-1, with no clear D. The germline V and J ends were trimmed by 3 bases and 0 bases, with 6 bases remaining between them. This CDR3 spans 13 amino acids. From germline, CDR1 is SGDLS and CDR2 YYNGEE. CDR3 region: CASSGAVNTEAFF. CDR3 DNA sequence: TGTGCCAGCAGCGGGGCCGTGAACACTGAAGCTTTCTTT. Supplemented by reference TRBV9 and TRBJ1-1, the full variable domain reads DSGVTQTPKHLITATGQRVTLRCSPRSGDLSVYWYQQSLDQGLQFLIQYYNGEERAKGNILERFSAQQFPDLHSELNLSSLELGDSALYFCASSGAVNTEAFFGQGTRLTVV.

V gene TRBV7-8 combines with J gene TRBJ2-6; 8 nucleotides line up with TRBD1. Unmatched junction bases numbered 4, after V lost 8 bases and J lost 1 base. The germline gives CDR1 SGHVS, CDR2 FQNEAQ. This CDR3 spans 15 amino acids. The CDR3 reads CASGQGRSGANVLTF. CDR3 in DNA: TGTGCCAGCGGACAGGGAAGATCTGGGGCCAACGTCCTGACTTTC. The whole variable domain, remainder taken from reference TRBV7-8 and TRBJ2-6, is GAGVSQSPRYKVAKRGQDVALRCDPISGHVSLFWYQQALGQGPEFLTYFQNEAQLDKSGLPSDRFFAERPEGSVSTLKIQRTQQEDSAVYLCASGQGRSGANVLTFGAGSRLTVL.

A few counts support this clone. V gene TRBV4-1 combines with J gene TRBJ2-5; D may be TRBD2 (7 bases). V was pared by 0 bases and J by 3 bases, with 17 bases between. CDR1 is MGHRA, CDR2 YSYEKL, per germline. There are 17 residues in the CDR3. The CDR3 DNA reads TGCGCCAGCAGCCAAGATGGGGGGGGGCAGCCGGAAGAGACCCAGTACTTC. This codes for CASSQDGGGQPEETQYF.

The rearrangement uses TRBV18 and TRBJ1-1; D is ambiguous. Germline values: CDR1 KGHSH, CDR2 LQKENI. Deletions cut 5 bases from V and 5 bases from J, with 18 bases between. The length of the CDR3 is 15 residues. The CDR3 reads CASSAGLPRYTEAFF. The CDR3 DNA sequence: TGTGCCAGCTCAGCGGGCCTGCCCCGTTATACTGAAGCTTTCTTT. Looking up the rest from reference TRBV18 and TRBJ1-1 gives the full variable domain: NAGVMQNPRHLVRRRGQEARLRCSPMKGHSHVYWYRQLPEEGLKFMVYLQKENIIDESGMPKERFSAEFPKEGPSILRIQQVVRGDSAAYFCASSAGLPRYTEAFFGQGTRLTVV.

The chain recombines TRBV20-1 with TRBJ1-1, with D tentatively TRBD1 (6 bases). The CDR3 length is 10 residues. V was clipped by 2 bases and J by 9 bases, with 7 bases between them. The germline gives CDR1 DFQATT, CDR2 SNEGSKA (reference sequence). The CDR3, as DNA: TGCAGTGCTAGACGGGACAAAGCTTTCTTT. Its translation: CSARRDKAFF.

V gene TRBV7-7 combines with J gene TRBJ1-4; D is unresolved. CDR1 and CDR2 (germline): SSHAT, FNYEAQ (reference sequence). Trimming shortened V by 5 bases and J by 6 bases, and 16 bases separated the two germline ends. The CDR3 has 15 amino acids. CDR3 protein: CASSASHSGDEKLFF. CDR3 coding DNA: TGTGCCAGCAGCGCCTCACACTCCGGGGATGAAAAACTGTTTTTT.

Concerning this clone: The sample has other DNA sequences that encode this CDR3 too. The chain combines TRBV28 with TRBJ1-1, with a possible D match to TRBD1 (5 bases). The V and J ends lost 2 bases and 1 base respectively, with 8 bases between them. The CDR3 extends over 14 amino acids. CDR1 is MDHEN, CDR2 SYDVKM, per germline. The CDR3 here is CASSLGGGNTEAFF. The CDR3 DNA follows: TGTGCCAGCAGTTTAGGGGGGGGGAACACTGAAGCTTTCTTT.

This chain links TRBV9 with TRBJ2-5; no firm D call. The CDR3 has 14 amino acids. Germline V gives CDR1 SGDLS, CDR2 YYNGEE. Trimming took 2 bases from V and 0 from J, leaving 8 bases between them. The CDR3 nucleotides are TGTGCCAGCAGCGTTAGCACCAACCAAGAGACCCAGTACTTC. Its translation is CASSVSTNQETQYF.

The gene calls are TRBV7-2 and TRBJ1-1; TRBD1 aligns across 10 bases. The CDR3 totals 14 residues. Germline CDR1 and CDR2: SGHTA and FQGNSA. The V and J ends lost 5 bases and 4 bases, in that order; junction bases with no gene match: 4. The chain's CDR3 is CASSTTGGITEAFF. The CDR3 region has the DNA TGTGCCAGCAGCACGACAGGGGGCATCACTGAAGCTTTCTTT.

The chain combines TRBV25-1 with TRBJ2-5, with 10 bases matching TRBD1. Near its end, the DNA agrees better with TRBJ2-7, so the J call may be wrong. The V gene's germline CDR1 is MGHDK and CDR2 SYGVNS. The CDR3 extends over 14 amino acids. Here the CDR3 reads CASSASGQGYEQYF. The CDR3 bases are TGTGCCAGCAGTGCGTCGGGACAGGGGTACGAGCAGTACTTC.

The chain is built from TRBV9 and TRBJ2-5, with D tentatively TRBD2 (5 bases). Trimming stripped 0 bases from V and 5 bases from J, with 17 bases between. Looked up from germline, CDR1 is SGDLS and CDR2 is YYNGEE. The CDR3 totals 16 residues. DNA for the CDR3: TGTGCCAGCAGCGTAGCTATCGGGTCCACGGGGGAGACCCAGTACTTC. Translation gives CASSVAIGSTGETQYF.

The chain recombines TRBV25-1 with TRBJ2-2, with TRBD1 identical over 8 bases. Germline CDR1 reads MGHDK; CDR2 reads SYGVNS. The V segment lost 8 bases and the J segment 4 bases; nucleotides outside the gene matches: 6. The CDR3 totals 14 residues. CDR3 DNA sequence: TGTGCCAGCGCCCGGACAGGGTCCACCGGGGAGCTGTTTTTT. It specifies CASARTGSTGELFF.

The genes are TRBV2 and TRBJ2-7; 8 bases match TRBD1. This CDR3 has 14 amino acids. The V and J ends lost 6 bases and 3 bases, in that order; junction bases with no gene match: 7. The germline CDR1 and CDR2 sequences are SNHLY and FYNNEI. The CDR3 DNA reads TGTGCCAGCAGGGAGACAGGGGCGGGCTACGAGCAGTACTTC. Residues: CASRETGAGYEQYF. Supplemented by reference TRBV2 and TRBJ2-7, the full variable domain reads EPEVTQTPSHQVTQMGQEVILRCVPISNHLYFYWYRQILGQKVEFLVSFYNNEISEKSEIFDDQFSVERPDGSNFTLKIRSTKLEDSAMYFCASRETGAGYEQYFGPGTRLTVT.

The V and J genes are TRBV30 and TRBJ2-7; 7 nucleotides agree with TRBD1. From germline, CDR1 is GTSNPN and CDR2 SVGIG (reference sequence). The CDR3 consists of 14 residues. The V segment lost 1 base and the J segment 4 bases; nucleotides outside the gene matches: 7. CDR3 protein: CAWSDGTVLYEQYF. CDR3 nucleotides: TGTGCCTGGAGTGACGGGACAGTCCTATACGAGCAGTACTTC.

V is TRBV11-2 and J is TRBJ2-2, with 8 positions matching TRBD2. The V gene's germline CDR1 is SGHAT and CDR2 FQNNGV. The length of the CDR3 is 17 residues. J was trimmed by 2 bases and V by 1 base; bases with no gene match: 6. For the CDR3, the DNA is TGTGCCAGCAGCTTAGTTCCGGTAGCGGGAAACACCGGGGAGCTGTTTTTT. It specifies CASSLVPVAGNTGELFF.